The 14 T cell receptor beta chains reported below all come from one sample, sequenced in a study of shared clonotypes between healthy human individuals. CD45RO-negative, CCR7-selected cells formed the naive CD8 fraction, which excluded terminally differentiated effector memory CD45RA+ cells. Sequencing was performed with immunoSEQ multiplex PCR; in TCRdb, only in-frame clones are kept and a portion is missing. The repertoire holds millions of clones, with just over 90% as singletons. Source material: naive CD8+ T cells from PBMCs. Every receptor here comes from a man in his late teens or twenties in good health. Some clones in this sample may be carry-over from other donors' samples.

The genes are TRBV2 and TRBJ1-5; no clear D gene. The V gene's germline CDR1 is SNHLY and CDR2 FYNNEI. The CDR3 spans 15 residues. With 8 bases removed from V and 0 bases from J, the gap between germline ends came to 14 bases. DNA for the CDR3: TGTGCCAGCCACTACCGACCGGTTAGCAATCAGCCCCAGCATTTT. Protein sequence: CASHYRPVSNQPQHF.

As concerns this clone: The same CDR3 also results from other DNA sequences found in this sample. CDR3 region: CASSPRTSGNYEQYF. The CDR3 DNA reads TGTGCCAGCAGTCCGCGGACTAGCGGGAACTACGAGCAGTACTTC. The rearrangement links TRBV27 to TRBJ2-7, with 12 bases aligning to TRBD2. The trim removed 5 bases at V and 3 bases at J, leaving 5 bases unmatched. The CDR3 has 15 amino acids. Germline V gives CDR1 MNHEY, CDR2 SMNVEV (reference sequence).

The genes are TRBV27 and TRBJ1-5; no clear D. Germline loops: CDR1 MNHEY, CDR2 SMNVEV (reference sequence). This CDR3 is built from 15 residues. Trimming removed 2 bases at V and 2 bases at J, with 10 bases between. CDR3 protein: CASSLIARGNQPQHF. The CDR3 DNA reads as TGTGCCAGCAGTTTAATCGCGCGGGGCAATCAGCCCCAGCATTTT.

The chain has TRBV2 and TRBJ2-1; D remains ambiguous. With 8 bases removed from V and 3 bases from J, the gap between germline ends came to 14 bases. Looked up from germline, CDR1 is SNHLY and CDR2 is FYNNEI. This CDR3 has 14 amino acids. This chain's CDR3 is CASGKGQDYNEQFF. As DNA, the CDR3 is TGTGCCAGCGGAAAAGGCCAGGACTACAATGAGCAGTTCTTC. Together with reference TRBV2 and TRBJ2-1, the CDR3 gives the full variable domain: EPEVTQTPSHQVTQMGQEVILRCVPISNHLYFYWYRQILGQKVEFLVSFYNNEISEKSEIFDDQFSVERPDGSNFTLKIRSTKLEDSAMYFCASGKGQDYNEQFFGPGTRLTVL.

This chain connects TRBV9 to TRBJ2-3, with TRBD2 identical over 11 bases. Germline V gene data show CDR1 as SGDLS and CDR2 as YYNGEE. The length of the CDR3 is 17 residues. The V segment lost 4 bases and the J segment 2 bases; nucleotides outside the gene matches: 9. The CDR3 loop is CASSPSGTSGYTDTQYF. CDR3 nucleotide sequence: TGTGCCAGCAGCCCATCCGGGACTAGCGGTTACACAGATACGCAGTATTTT.

The J gene is TRBJ1-4, the V gene TRBV27, with a tentative D call TRBD1 (6 bases). Germline CDR1 MNHEY, CDR2 SMNVEV (reference sequence). The CDR3 is made up of 24 amino acids. V gave up 4 bases and J gave up 0 bases, with 36 bases separating them. DNA for the CDR3: TGTGCCAGCAGTTCGTCTCCCTATCCATACAGGGTTGGTAAAGCTGAGGCAACTAATGAAAAACTGTTTTTT. This translates into CASSSSPYPYRVGKAEATNEKLFF.

V is TRBV11-2 and J is TRBJ2-6; D may correspond to TRBD1 or TRBD2 (5 bases each). There are 17 residues in the CDR3. V shed 5 bases and J shed 0 bases, with 14 bases lying between them. Germline V gives CDR1 SGHAT, CDR2 FQNNGV. For the CDR3, the DNA is TGTGCCAGCAGCGATGGGACGGACCTCTCTGGGGCCAACGTCCTGACTTTC. Protein: CASSDGTDLSGANVLTF.

The chain is built from TRBV6-1 and TRBJ1-1; TRBD1 might be the D (5 bases). Germline V gene lookup returns CDR1 MNHNS and CDR2 SASEGT. The CDR3 is 12 amino acids. Trimming took off 10 bases at V and 4 bases at J, with 13 bases between the two ends. The CDR3 DNA follows: TGTGCCACCCTATTTGGGGCCACTGAAGCTTTCTTT. Its translation is CATLFGATEAFF.

The CDR3 loop reads CASSLAGAPDTQYF. The CDR3 DNA reads as TGTGCCAGCAGTCTGGCGGGAGCCCCAGATACGCAGTATTTT. The chain uses TRBV27 and TRBJ2-3; TRBD2 matches at 7 bases. The V gene end was trimmed by 5 bases and the J gene end by 4 bases; junction bases not matched to a gene: 6. Germline V gives CDR1 MNHEY, CDR2 SMNVEV (reference sequence). This CDR3 has 14 amino acids.

This chain links TRBV30 with TRBJ1-1, with TRBD1 as a possible D gene (6 bases). Trimming removed 1 base from V and 5 bases from J, with 14 bases in between. Germline-derived CDR1 and CDR2 are GTSNPN and SVGIG (reference sequence). This CDR3 spans 14 amino acids. CDR3 residues: CAWSDREGWTEAFF. CDR3 nucleotides: TGTGCCTGGAGTGACAGGGAAGGATGGACTGAAGCTTTCTTT.

The V and J genes are TRBV10-3 and TRBJ2-3, with 12 nucleotides matching TRBD1. Germline CDR1 is ENHRY and CDR2 is SYGVKD. The CDR3 totals 17 residues. V lost 4 bases to trimming and J lost 4 bases; unmatched junction nucleotides: 9. The CDR3 loop reads CAISGGTGGLSADTQYF. CDR3 coding DNA: TGTGCCATCAGTGGGGGGACAGGGGGCCTGTCGGCAGATACGCAGTATTTT.

V is TRBV29-1 and J is TRBJ2-1; 9 bases match TRBD1. Losses at the gene ends were 1 base for V and 9 bases for J; bases not matched to a gene: 13. Germline CDR1 is SQVTM and CDR2 is ANQGSEA. The CDR3 has 16 residues. The CDR3 loop reads CSVEVWTGELWAEQFF. CDR3 in DNA: TGCAGCGTTGAAGTGTGGACAGGGGAATTGTGGGCTGAGCAGTTCTTC.

The chain employs TRBV13 and TRBJ2-7, with D perhaps assigned TRBD1 or TRBD2 (5 bases each). V shed 6 bases and J shed 2 bases, with 14 bases lying between them. This CDR3 region has 14 residues. The germline CDR1 and CDR2 sequences are PRHDT and FYEKMQ (reference sequence). In DNA, the CDR3 is TGTGCCAGCAGTTCGGGACCGTTAGCCTACGAGCAGTACTTC. Translation gives CASSSGPLAYEQYF. Drawing the rest from reference TRBV13 and TRBJ2-7, the complete variable domain is AAGVIQSPRHLIKEKRETATLKCYPIPRHDTVYWYQQGPGQDPQFLISFYEKMQSDKGSIPDRFSAQQFSDYHSELNMSSLELGDSALYFCASSSGPLAYEQYFGPGTRLTVT.

The rearrangement uses TRBV9 and TRBJ1-1; D unresolved. The length of the CDR3 is 14 residues. Trimming took off 8 bases at V and 1 base at J, with 15 bases between the two ends. Germline V lookup: CDR1 SGDLS, CDR2 YYNGEE. CDR3: CASRPPGPNTEAFF. CDR3 coding DNA: TGTGCCAGTCGACCCCCGGGTCCGAACACTGAAGCTTTCTTT. Together with reference TRBV9 and TRBJ1-1, the CDR3 gives the full variable domain: DSGVTQTPKHLITATGQRVTLRCSPRSGDLSVYWYQQSLDQGLQFLIQYYNGEERAKGNILERFSAQQFPDLHSELNLSSLELGDSALYFCASRPPGPNTEAFFGQGTRLTVV.